Sequencing of this T cell receptor beta chain was carried out in a study of T cell responses to AZD1222 COVID-19 vaccine. About the research overall: Second-dose timings of about 4 or about 12 weeks were pooled.

Comments on this clone: The target antigen is unknown.

The V segment lost 4 bases and the J segment 6 bases; nucleotides outside the gene matches: 8. The CDR3 consists of 15 residues. Per the germline V gene, CDR1 is MDHEN and CDR2 is SYDVKM. The assay was immunoSEQ multiplex PCR, and TCRdb's table has in-frame clones only and misses some. The sample has roughly 120,000 clones; around 92% are singletons. Overall study results and limits: Vaccine-associated CD4 TCRs ranged over spike, dominating at 160-218 and 743-854. Donors in the cohort were predominantly white British and more often female, and clonal diversity was possibly underestimated.

The starting material was peripheral blood, obtained on day 0 of AZD1222 vaccination. The source of this sequence is an adult in good health. This chain connects TRBV28 to TRBJ2-4; 8 nucleotides align to TRBD1. The CDR3 sequence is CASSSPGTGLNIQYF. CDR3 sequence (DNA): TGTGCCAGCAGTTCCCCCGGGACAGGCTTAAACATTCAGTACTTC.